Listed below are T cell receptor beta chains from one sample, sequenced in a study of memory CD4+ T cells and cytomegalovirus serostatus. Sequencing was performed with immunoSEQ multiplex PCR; in TCRdb, only in-frame clones are kept and a portion is missing. Of about 50,000 clones listed, about 80% are singletons. Sequencing input: memory CD4+ T cells from blood. The receptors derive from an adult in good health and CMV-seronegative. CDR3s include the opening cysteine and the closing phenylalanine or tryptophan. A D gene is named only where the DNA matches it firmly. The size of a clone is reported for some rows only, either as once, few or many, or as a class for expanded clones.

J gene | V gene | clone size | D gene | CDR3 DNA | CDR3 protein
TRBJ1-2 | TRBV19 | - | - | TGTGCCAGTATGACCCCGAAGGGGCATAACTATGGCTACACCTTC | CASMTPKGHNYGYTF
TRBJ2-6 | TRBV11-1 | - | TRBD1 | TGTGCCAGCAGCATACGACAGGGCTCTGGGGCCAACGTCCTGACTTTC | CASSIRQGSGANVLTF
TRBJ1-2 | TRBV6-4 | - | - | TGTGCCAGCAGTGCAACCGGGACTAACTATGGCTACACCTTC | CASSATGTNYGYTF
TRBJ1-2 | TRBV15 | - | TRBD1 | TGTGCCACCAGCAGAGAAAGGGGACAGGGGGCTGGGTATGGCTACACCTTC | CATSRERGQGAGYGYTF
TRBJ1-5 | TRBV18 | - | - | TGTGCCAGCTCGATTACGGGGCAGCCGGAGGCGACCCAGCATTTT | CASSITGQPEATQHF
TRBJ2-2 | TRBV9 | - | - | TGTGCCAGCAGCGAGAGAGGGGGGGGGAGAACCGGGGAGCTGTTTTTT | CASSERGGGRTGELFF
TRBJ1-6 | TRBV4-1 | - | - | TGCGCCAGCAGCCAAGATGCTGGGACATATTCACCCCTCCACTTT | CASSQDAGTYSPLHF
TRBJ2-7 | TRBV27 | - | - | TGTGCCAGCAGTTCACCCCCGGGGGAGCAGTACTTC | CASSSPPGEQYF
TRBJ2-2 | TRBV6-6 | - | TRBD1 | TGTGCCAGCAGGAGTAGACAGGGGGCGAACACCGGGGAGCTGTTTTTT | CASRSRQGANTGELFF
TRBJ1-2 | TRBV19 | - | - | TGTGCCAGTAGCAGGACAGACCATTATGGCTACACCTTC | CASSRTDHYGYTF
TRBJ1-3 | TRBV5-6 | - | - | TGTGCCAGCAGCTTCCGAGGAGCTGGAAACACCATATATTTT | CASSFRGAGNTIYF
TRBJ1-2 | TRBV19 | once | TRBD1 | TGTGCCAGTAGTATTGCGGACAGGGGCGGTGGCTACACCTTC | CASSIADRGGGYTF
TRBJ1-4 | TRBV4-3 | - | - | TGCGCCAGCAGCCCGATTGGGGCAACTAATGAAAAACTGTTTTTT | CASSPIGATNEKLFF
TRBJ1-3 | TRBV7-2 | - | - | TGTGCCAGCAGCTCACACCCCCAGGGGCCCCATTTT | CASSSHPQGPHF
TRBJ1-6 | TRBV7-3 | few | TRBD1 | TGTGCCAGCAGCACGGGACAGCTTAATTCACCCCTCCACTTT | CASSTGQLNSPLHF
TRBJ2-4 | TRBV27 | - | TRBD1 | TGTGCCAGCAGTTCCCGGGACAGGGGGCTGGCCAAAAACATTCAGTACTTC | CASSSRDRGLAKNIQYF
TRBJ1-1 | TRBV19 | - | - | TGTGCCAGTAGGCCGGGACGGACTGAAGCTTTCTTT | CASRPGRTEAFF
TRBJ2-3 | TRBV19 | - | TRBD2 | TGTGCCAGTAGTATCGGGGAACATAGCGGGCCAGATACGCAGTATTTT | CASSIGEHSGPDTQYF
TRBJ1-2 | TRBV7-9 | - | TRBD1 | TGTGCCAGCAGCTCCGGGACAGGGGGCTTTCTCTTGTATGGCTACACCTTC | CASSSGTGGFLLYGYTF
TRBJ1-1 | TRBV25-1 | few | - | TGTGCCAGCAGCTTTGGACACCGTGGCACTGAAGCTTTCTTT | CASSFGHRGTEAFF
TRBJ1-5 | TRBV29-1 | once | TRBD1 | TGCAGCGCTGGACAGGGGATGGGCCAGCCCCAGCATTTT | CSAGQGMGQPQHF
TRBJ1-2 | TRBV5-8 | - | - | TGTGCCAGCAGCCCTCGAGGGGTGGCCTATGGCTACACCTTC | CASSPRGVAYGYTF
TRBJ1-4 | TRBV30 | - | - | TGTGCCTGGAGTGTACGCTGGGGTGAAAAACTGTTTTTT | CAWSVRWGEKLFF
TRBJ2-1 | TRBV7-2 | - | TRBD2 | TGTGCCAGCAGCTTAGTGGTCCCTAGCGGGGCGTCGTCCGCCCATGAGCAGTTCTTC | CASSLVVPSGASSAHEQFF
TRBJ2-6 | TRBV6-6 | - | - | TGTGCCAGCAGTTTGGCCGGAAGCTCTGGGGCCAACGTCCTGACTTTC | CASSLAGSSGANVLTF
TRBJ1-1 | TRBV6-6 | - | - | TGTGCCAGCAGACGACTGAACACTGAAGCTTTCTTT | CASRRLNTEAFF
TRBJ1-2 | TRBV10-3 | - | - | TGTGCCATCAGTGAAGGGGGGGGACAAAACTATGGCTACACCTTC | CAISEGGGQNYGYTF
TRBJ1-6 | TRBV6-6 | - | TRBD1 | TGTGCCAGCAGACAGGGGTTGAATTCACCCCTCCACTTT | CASRQGLNSPLHF
TRBJ1-6 | TRBV5-5 | - | - | TGTGCCAGCAGCTCAATAAATTCACCCCTCCACTTT | CASSSINSPLHF
TRBJ2-2 | TRBV5-4 | few | - | TGTGCCAGCAGCTCGGGGGAGGACAGATACTACAGGGAGCTGTTTTTT | CASSSGEDRYYRELFF
TRBJ1-1 | TRBV5-5 | - | - | TGTGCCAGCAGCTTGGTTAGGGGGGGGACTGAAGCTTTCTTT | CASSLVRGGTEAFF
TRBJ2-7 | TRBV5-1 | once | - | TGCGCCAGCAGCTCCTACCACGAGCAGTACTTC | CASSSYHEQYF
TRBJ2-6 | TRBV28 | - | - | TGTGCCAGTTCGGGGTCTGGACTCTCTGGGGCCAACGTCCTGACTTTC | CASSGSGLSGANVLTF
TRBJ2-3 | TRBV5-4 | - | - | TGTGCCAGCAGCTTGAAGCTGGAGGGGGATACGCAGTATTTT | CASSLKLEGDTQYF
TRBJ1-1 | TRBV28 | - | - | TGTGCCAGCAGTCAGGGGCTTGGGAACACTGAAGCTTTCTTT | CASSQGLGNTEAFF
TRBJ2-1 | TRBV27 | - | TRBD1 | TGTGCCAGCAGTCGGGGACAGGGAAGTATCGGTATCAATGAGCAGTTCTTC | CASSRGQGSIGINEQFF
TRBJ1-2 | TRBV7-2 | - | - | TGTGCCAGCAGCTTATGGGGGGGGTTAGCTAACTATGGCTACACCTTC | CASSLWGGLANYGYTF
TRBJ2-5 | TRBV2 | - | - | TGTGCCAGCAGTGAAAGGGGGGTCAGGGGCCGGGAGACCCAGTACTTC | CASSERGVRGRETQYF
TRBJ1-5 | TRBV6-1 | - | - | TGTGCCAGCAGTGATAGCGGGAGGGGGTTTCAGCCCCAGCATTTT | CASSDSGRGFQPQHF
TRBJ2-7 | TRBV5-6 | - | - | TGTGCCAGCAGCTCACGAGGGGAGGACTACTACGAGCAGTACTTC | CASSSRGEDYYEQYF
TRBJ2-7 | TRBV18 | - | - | TGTGCCAGCTCACCGGGACGGAGCTACGAGCAGTACTTC | CASSPGRSYEQYF
TRBJ1-2 | TRBV7-2 | - | TRBD1 | TGTGCCAGCAGCTTCCGACCGGACAGGTCAAACTATGGCTACACCTTC | CASSFRPDRSNYGYTF
TRBJ1-3 | TRBV21-1 | - | - | TGTGCCAGCAGCAAAGTGGGATTGGGCAGGGGCGCAGCTGGAAACACCATATATTTT | CASSKVGLGRGAAGNTIYF
TRBJ1-2 | TRBV30 | - | - | TGTGCCTGGAGTGTAAGGGGGGCTTATGGCTACACCTTC | CAWSVRGAYGYTF
TRBJ1-2 | TRBV6-1 | - | - | TGTGCCACCCAGACAGAAGGAAACTATGGCTACACCTTC | CATQTEGNYGYTF
TRBJ2-1 | TRBV11-2 | - | - | TGTGCCAGCACCTCCCTCAGGACCAGCTCCTACAATGAGCAGTTCTTC | CASTSLRTSSYNEQFF
TRBJ2-1 | TRBV7-6 | - | - | TGTGCCAGCAGCAATTCGGACAGCCCCTACAATGAGCAGTTCTTC | CASSNSDSPYNEQFF
TRBJ1-2 | TRBV19 | - | TRBD1 | TGTGCCAGTAGTATTAGGACAGGGGAATATGGCTACACCTTC | CASSIRTGEYGYTF
TRBJ2-2 | TRBV2 | - | - | TGTGCCAGCAGTGAAGCGCTACAGGGTTCCGGGGAGCTGTTTTTT | CASSEALQGSGELFF